The 15 T cell receptor beta chains listed next were all sequenced from one sample in a study of blood T cell repertoires in COVID-19. Assay: immunoSEQ multiplex PCR; the TCRdb copy retains only in-frame clones and omits some. The data hold around 72,000 clones, with more than 70% observed a single time. Material for sequencing was peripheral blood. The source is a woman in her 70s with acute or convalescent COVID-19.

This chain uses TRBV30 with TRBJ1-1; the D is unclear. V dropped 5 bases and J dropped 5 bases, with 9 bases sitting between them. Per the germline V gene, CDR1 is GTSNPN and CDR2 is SVGIG (reference sequence). The CDR3 is 11 residues long. The CDR3 sequence: CAWGPRTEAFF. Here the CDR3 DNA reads TGTGCCTGGGGCCCGAGAACTGAAGCTTTCTTT. The variable domain in full, completed from reference TRBV30 and TRBJ1-1, reads SQTIHQWPATLVQPVGSPLSLECTVEGTSNPNLYWYRQAAGRGLQLLFYSVGIGQISSEVPQNLSASRPQDRQFILSSKKLLLSDSGFYLCAWGPRTEAFFGQGTRLTVV.

J is TRBJ1-1 and V is TRBV27; 7 bases are shared with TRBD1. The CDR3 runs to 15 residues. With 4 bases clipped from V and 4 bases from J, the junction kept 9 bases outside the gene matches. Germline values: CDR1 MNHEY, CDR2 SMNVEV (reference sequence). CDR3 region: CASSSYRGTGTEAFF. In nucleotides, the CDR3 is TGTGCCAGCAGTTCCTACAGGGGCACGGGCACTGAAGCTTTCTTT.

CDR3 sequence: CASLRDGGNTGELFF. CDR3 DNA: TGTGCCAGCCTTAGGGACGGGGGGAACACCGGGGAGCTGTTTTTT. The chain has TRBV2 and TRBJ2-2, with D possibly TRBD2 on 6 matching bases. V lost 8 bases to trimming and J lost 1 base, with 14 bases between them. CDR3 length equals 15 residues. Germline V lookup: CDR1 SNHLY, CDR2 FYNNEI.

The chain joins TRBV3-1 (or the pseudogene TRBV3-2) to TRBJ1-3, with a tentative D call TRBD1 (5 bases). The CDR3 has 14 amino acids. V lost 1 base, J lost 3 bases, and 7 bases lay in between. Per germline, CDR1 LGHDT and CDR2 YNNKEL (reference sequence). The CDR3 DNA follows: TGTGCCAGCAGCCAAGGGGGACTTGGAAACACCATATATTTT. Its translation: CASSQGGLGNTIYF.

The rearrangement uses TRBV6-5 and TRBJ2-1, with 12 positions matching TRBD2. This CDR3 region has 14 residues. Germline CDR1 MNHEY, CDR2 SVGAGI. V was pared by 7 bases and J by 9 bases, with 7 bases of the junction left unmatched. The CDR3 here is CASTLAGGRGEQFF. The CDR3 nucleotides are TGTGCCAGCACCCTAGCGGGAGGGCGGGGTGAGCAGTTCTTC.

CDR3 residues: CSVQQGGPYEQYF. The CDR3 nucleotides read TGCAGCGTCCAACAGGGCGGACCGTACGAGCAGTACTTC. V gene TRBV29-1 combines with J gene TRBJ2-7, with TRBD1 as a possible D gene (6 bases). V gave up 6 bases and J gave up 4 bases, with 16 bases separating them. This CDR3 is built from 13 residues. Per the germline V gene, CDR1 is SQVTM and CDR2 is ANQGSEA.

This clone has more than one count but fewer than ten. This chain connects TRBV11-3 to TRBJ2-1; a possible D gene is TRBD2 (5 bases). CDR3 length: 14 residues. Germline lookup yields CDR1 SGHNT and CDR2 YENEEA. V dropped 1 base and J dropped 9 bases, with 13 bases sitting between them. CDR3 protein: CASSLVDREGEQFF. The CDR3 DNA is TGTGCCAGCAGCTTAGTGGATCGGGAAGGTGAGCAGTTCTTC.

The rearrangement joins TRBV4-2 to TRBJ2-7, with TRBD2 as a possible D gene (5 bases). Germline V gene lookup returns CDR1 LGHNA and CDR2 YNFKEQ. The CDR3 loop spans 15 amino acids. The V end was cut by 4 bases, the J end by 9 bases, with 22 bases between. CDR3 sequence: CASSLLPGRDSRQYF. CDR3 in DNA: TGTGCCAGCAGCCTCTTACCCGGACGGGATTCTAGGCAGTACTTC.

The chain recombines TRBV28 with TRBJ1-2; D unclear. V was cut by 9 bases and J by 6 bases, with 11 bases left in between. The germline gives CDR1 MDHEN, CDR2 SYDVKM. This CDR3 region has 11 residues. The CDR3 bases are TGTGCCAGTGGTGTGCGGGATGGCTACACCTTC. This codes for CASGVRDGYTF.

This chain joins TRBV11-2 and TRBJ2-1; 14 nucleotides match TRBD2. This CDR3 region has 15 residues. Germline assignment: CDR1 SGHAT and CDR2 FQNNGV. J gave up 6 bases and V 5 bases, and 3 bases lay outside the gene matches. The CDR3 region has the DNA TGTGCCAGCAGCCCAGGGACTAGCGGGAGCAATGAGCAGTTCTTC. This gives the protein CASSPGTSGSNEQFF.

The V call is TRBV20-1, the J call TRBJ2-1; 10 bases are shared with TRBD2. CDR1 DFQATT and CDR2 SNEGSKA come from the germline V gene (reference sequence). Trimming at V came to 3 bases and at J to 3 bases, leaving 5 bases not matched to a gene. The CDR3 spans 15 residues. Here the CDR3 reads CSASRLAGDYNEQFF. The CDR3, as DNA: TGCAGTGCTAGTCGGCTAGCGGGAGACTACAATGAGCAGTTCTTC.

The chain links TRBV7-6 to TRBJ1-1; D uncertain. Per the germline V gene, CDR1 is SGHVS and CDR2 is FNYEAQ. CDR3 size: 15 residues. The V end was cut by 0 bases, the J end by 1 base, with 9 bases between. The CDR3 is CASSLARASNTEAFF. The CDR3 bases are TGTGCCAGCAGCTTAGCGAGGGCGTCGAACACTGAAGCTTTCTTT.

V is TRBV24-1 and J is TRBJ1-5; TRBD1 aligns across 10 bases. Germline CDR1 KGHDR, CDR2 SFDVKD. The CDR3 totals 16 residues. Trimming took 4 bases from V and 4 from J; bases not matched to a gene: 6. The CDR3 DNA sequence: TGTGCCACCAGTGAGTCGGGACAGGGGAGGAATCAGCCCCAGCATTTT. Protein sequence: CATSESGQGRNQPQHF.

This chain uses TRBV11-1 with TRBJ1-6, with a possible D match to TRBD1 (5 bases). Germline assignment: CDR1 SGHAT and CDR2 FQDESV (reference sequence). This CDR3 has 14 amino acids. The V gene lost 2 bases and the J gene lost 9 bases, with 11 bases spanning the gap. CDR3 coding DNA: TGTGCCAGCAGCTTACGGGGGTATGCTTCACCCCTCCACTTT. Its protein product is CASSLRGYASPLHF.

This chain joins TRBV7-9 and TRBJ2-1, with D possibly TRBD1 on 5 matching bases. The CDR3 sequence is 15 residues long. V lost 8 bases and J lost 0, with 14 bases in between. CDR1 and CDR2 from the germline V gene are SEHNR and FQNEAQ (reference sequence). CDR3 protein: CASLNVRVSYNEQFF. In nucleotides, the CDR3 is TGTGCCAGCTTAAACGTCAGGGTCTCCTACAATGAGCAGTTCTTC.